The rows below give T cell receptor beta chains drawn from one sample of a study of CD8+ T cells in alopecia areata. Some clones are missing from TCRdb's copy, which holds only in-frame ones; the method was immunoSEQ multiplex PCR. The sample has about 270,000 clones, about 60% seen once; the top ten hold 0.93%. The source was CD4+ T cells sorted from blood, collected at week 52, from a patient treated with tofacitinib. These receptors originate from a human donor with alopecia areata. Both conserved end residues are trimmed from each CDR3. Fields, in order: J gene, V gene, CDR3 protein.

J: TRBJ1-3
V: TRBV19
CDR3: ASSRQSGNTIY

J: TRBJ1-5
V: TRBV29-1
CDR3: SVALGSNQPQH

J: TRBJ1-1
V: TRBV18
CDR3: ASSPIVAAGAGTEAF

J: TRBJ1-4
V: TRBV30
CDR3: AWSRDRGGEKLF

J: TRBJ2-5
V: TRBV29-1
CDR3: SVEGAGGDDQETQY

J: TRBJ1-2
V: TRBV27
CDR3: ASSFRTIPGQGNYGYT

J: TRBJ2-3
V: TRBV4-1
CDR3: ASSQGGAYTQY

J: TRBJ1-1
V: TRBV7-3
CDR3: ASSGRGKNTEAF

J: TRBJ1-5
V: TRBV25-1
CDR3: ASSELVRNNQPQH

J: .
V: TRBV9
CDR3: ASSTTGTGDEQY

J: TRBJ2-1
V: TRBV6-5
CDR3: ASRDKLRYNEQF

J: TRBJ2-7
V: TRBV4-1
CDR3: ASSQGRGGQIAEQY

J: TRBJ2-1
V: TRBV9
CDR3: ASSVDGSGPRRGEQF

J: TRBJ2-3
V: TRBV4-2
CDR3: ASQGGLSTDTQY

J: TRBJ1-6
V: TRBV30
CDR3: AWRDRLNSPLH

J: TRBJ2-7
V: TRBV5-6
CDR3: ASSRALSYEQY

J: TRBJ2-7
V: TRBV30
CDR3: AGRGGFEQY

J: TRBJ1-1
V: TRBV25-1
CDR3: ASSEGVRGRAF

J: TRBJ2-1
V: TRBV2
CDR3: ASTVGGRSYNEQF

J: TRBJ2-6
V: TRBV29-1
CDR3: SVEDPRSSGANVLT

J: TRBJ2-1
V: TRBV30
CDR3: AWSALRGVYNEQF

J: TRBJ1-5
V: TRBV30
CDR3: AWSPGGWGQPQH

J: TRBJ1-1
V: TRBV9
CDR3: ASSVDPHTNTEAF

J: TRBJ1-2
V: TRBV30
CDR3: AWWTGNGYT

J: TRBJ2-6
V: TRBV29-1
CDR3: SVDLMMDSGANVLT